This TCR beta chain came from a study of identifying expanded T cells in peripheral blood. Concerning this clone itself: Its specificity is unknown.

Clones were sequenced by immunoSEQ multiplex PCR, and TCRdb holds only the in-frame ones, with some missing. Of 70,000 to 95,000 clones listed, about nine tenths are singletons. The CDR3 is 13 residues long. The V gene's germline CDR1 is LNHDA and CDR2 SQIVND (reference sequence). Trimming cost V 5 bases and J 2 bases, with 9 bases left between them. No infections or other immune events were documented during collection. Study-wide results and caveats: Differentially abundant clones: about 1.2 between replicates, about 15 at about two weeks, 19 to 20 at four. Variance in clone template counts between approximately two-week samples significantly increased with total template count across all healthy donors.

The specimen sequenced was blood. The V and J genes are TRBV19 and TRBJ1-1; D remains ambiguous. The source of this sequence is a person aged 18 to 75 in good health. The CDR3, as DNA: TGTGCCAGTAGTTACTCAGCCAACACTGAAGCTTTCTTT. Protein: CASSYSANTEAFF. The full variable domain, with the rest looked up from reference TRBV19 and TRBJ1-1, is DGGITQSPKYLFRKEGQNVTLSCEQNLNHDAMYWYRQDPGQGLRLIYYSQIVNDFQKGDIAEGYSVSREKKESFPLTVTSAQKNPTAFYLCASSYSANTEAFFGQGTRLTVV.